The text below deals with one T cell receptor (beta chain). There were some 200,000 CFSE-labeled responder cells plated together with some 200,000 irradiated, violet-dye-labeled stimulator cells. The CDR3 totals 16 residues. V was trimmed by 3 bases and J by 0 bases, leaving 13 bases between them. The germline CDR1 and CDR2 sequences are SGHTA and FQGNSA. These data originate in a study of graft-versus-host responses after intestinal transplantation. Study-level background: Anti-thymocyte globulin was used for induction in all recipients, who then took tacrolimus and steroids for roughly three years. Study observations and caveats: There were GvH clones found in recipient marrow, and some of them appeared first in ileum or blood. Early HvG declines after transplant were associated with peak circulating GvH clone levels.

The protocol was immunoSEQ multiplex PCR, while the TCRdb copy is restricted to in-frame clones and leaves out a portion. The sample has 3,500 to 5,000 clones, approximately 30% seen once. This receptor was identified in a human patient who was an organ donor for intestinal transplantation. Sequencing used alloreactive CD4+ T cells from a mixed lymphocyte reaction culture, obtained before transplantation. Noted subset: CFSE-low proliferating T cells sorted from roughly six-day pre-transplant mixed lymphocyte reaction (GvH or HvG direction). V gene TRBV7-2 combines with J gene TRBJ2-3, with D maybe TRBD2 (5 bases). The chain's CDR3 is CASSFWVEASTDTQYF. CDR3 nucleotides: TGTGCCAGCAGCTTCTGGGTGGAGGCCAGCACAGATACGCAGTATTTT.